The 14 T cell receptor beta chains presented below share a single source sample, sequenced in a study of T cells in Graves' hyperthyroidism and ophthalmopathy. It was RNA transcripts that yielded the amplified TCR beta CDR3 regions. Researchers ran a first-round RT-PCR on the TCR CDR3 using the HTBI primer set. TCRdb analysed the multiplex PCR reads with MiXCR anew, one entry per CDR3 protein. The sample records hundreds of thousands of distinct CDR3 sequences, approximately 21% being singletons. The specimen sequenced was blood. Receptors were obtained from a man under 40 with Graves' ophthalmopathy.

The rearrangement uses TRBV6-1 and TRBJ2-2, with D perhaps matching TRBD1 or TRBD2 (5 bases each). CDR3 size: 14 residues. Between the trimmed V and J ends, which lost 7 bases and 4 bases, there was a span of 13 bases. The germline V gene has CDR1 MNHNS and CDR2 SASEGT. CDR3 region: CASKRGDGTGELFF. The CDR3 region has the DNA TGTGCCAGCAAGCGTGGGGACGGCACCGGGGAGCTGTTTTTT.

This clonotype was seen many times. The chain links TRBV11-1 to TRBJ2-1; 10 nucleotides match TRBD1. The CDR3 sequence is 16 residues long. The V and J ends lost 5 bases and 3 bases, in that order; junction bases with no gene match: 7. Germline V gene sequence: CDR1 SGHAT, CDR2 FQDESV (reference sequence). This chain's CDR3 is CASSPRTGGGYNEQFF. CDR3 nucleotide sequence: TGTGCCAGCAGCCCCAGGACAGGGGGTGGCTACAATGAGCAGTTCTTC.

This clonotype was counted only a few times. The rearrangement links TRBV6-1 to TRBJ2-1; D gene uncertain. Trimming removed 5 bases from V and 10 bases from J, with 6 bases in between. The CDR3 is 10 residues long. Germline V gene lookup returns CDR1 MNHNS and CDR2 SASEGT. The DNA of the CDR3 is TGTGCCAGCAGTTCGCTGGAGCAGTTCTTC. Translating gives CASSSLEQFF.

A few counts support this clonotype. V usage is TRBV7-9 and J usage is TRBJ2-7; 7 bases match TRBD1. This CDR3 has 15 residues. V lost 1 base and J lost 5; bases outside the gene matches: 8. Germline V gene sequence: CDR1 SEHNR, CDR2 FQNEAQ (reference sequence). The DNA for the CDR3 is TGTGCCAGCAGCTTAGGAGGTCAGGGGGTAAACGAGCAGTACTTC. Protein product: CASSLGGQGVNEQYF.

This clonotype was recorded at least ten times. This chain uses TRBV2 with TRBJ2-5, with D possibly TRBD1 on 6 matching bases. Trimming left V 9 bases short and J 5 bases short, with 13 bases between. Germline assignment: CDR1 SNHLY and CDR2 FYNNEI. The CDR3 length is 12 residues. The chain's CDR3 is CASGTSGETQYF. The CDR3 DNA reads TGTGCCAGTGGGACATCCGGGGAGACCCAGTACTTC.

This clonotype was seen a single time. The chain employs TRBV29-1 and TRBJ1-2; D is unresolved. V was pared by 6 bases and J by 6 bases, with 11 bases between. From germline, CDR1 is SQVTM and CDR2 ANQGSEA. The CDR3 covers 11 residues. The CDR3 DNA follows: TGCAGCGTAAGAGCGACTCATGGCTACACCTTC. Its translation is CSVRATHGYTF.

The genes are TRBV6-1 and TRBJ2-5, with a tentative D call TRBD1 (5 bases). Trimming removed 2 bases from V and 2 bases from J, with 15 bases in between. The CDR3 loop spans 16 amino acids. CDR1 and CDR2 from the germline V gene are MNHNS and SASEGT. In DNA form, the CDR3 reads TGTGCCAGCAGTGAAATTAGCAGGGCTCAGCAAGAGACCCAGTACTTC. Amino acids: CASSEISRAQQETQYF.

For the CDR3, the DNA is TGCAGTGCTAGAGACCGAATTCCGGGACAGGGGGCGCGGAACTATGGCTACACCTTC. This codes for CSARDRIPGQGARNYGYTF. The chain links TRBV20-1 to TRBJ1-2; the match to TRBD1 covers 12 bases. V lost 0 bases and J lost 2; bases outside the gene matches: 13. The CDR3 is 19 amino acids. Germline values: CDR1 DFQATT, CDR2 SNEGSKA (reference sequence).

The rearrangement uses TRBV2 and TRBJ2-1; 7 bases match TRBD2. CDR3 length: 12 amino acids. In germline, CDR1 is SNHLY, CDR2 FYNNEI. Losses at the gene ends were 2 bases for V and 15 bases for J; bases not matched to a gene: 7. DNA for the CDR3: TGTGCCAGCAGTGAATTATCGGGAGGTTGGTTCTTC. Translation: CASSELSGGWFF.

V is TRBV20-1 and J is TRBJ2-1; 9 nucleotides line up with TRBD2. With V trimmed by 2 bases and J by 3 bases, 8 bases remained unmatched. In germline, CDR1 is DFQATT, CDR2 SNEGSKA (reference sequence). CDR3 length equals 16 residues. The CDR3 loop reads CSARPASGAGYNEQFF. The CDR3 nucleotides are TGCAGTGCTAGACCGGCTAGCGGGGCAGGCTACAATGAGCAGTTCTTC.

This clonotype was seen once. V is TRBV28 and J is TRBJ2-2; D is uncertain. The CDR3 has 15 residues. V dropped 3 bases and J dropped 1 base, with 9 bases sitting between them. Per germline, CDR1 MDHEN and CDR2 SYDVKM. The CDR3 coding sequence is TGTGCCAGCAGTTTTTCCAGGTTGAACACCGGGGAGCTGTTTTTT. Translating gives CASSFSRLNTGELFF.

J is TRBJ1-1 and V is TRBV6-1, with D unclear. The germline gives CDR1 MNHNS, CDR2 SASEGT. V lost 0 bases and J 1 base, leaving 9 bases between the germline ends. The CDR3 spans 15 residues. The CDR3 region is CASSEAPSQNTEAFF. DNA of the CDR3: TGTGCCAGCAGTGAAGCGCCCAGCCAGAACACTGAAGCTTTCTTT.

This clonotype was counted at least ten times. CDR3 amino acids: CASSPGTGGTGELFF. The CDR3 bases are TGCGCCAGCAGCCCTGGGACAGGGGGCACCGGGGAGCTGTTTTTT. This chain links TRBV5-1 with TRBJ2-2; 11 positions agree with TRBD1. The J segment lost 4 bases and the V segment lost 4 bases, leaving 3 bases of the junction unmatched. The CDR3 consists of 15 residues. CDR1 is SGHRS and CDR2 is YFSETQ in the germline V gene.

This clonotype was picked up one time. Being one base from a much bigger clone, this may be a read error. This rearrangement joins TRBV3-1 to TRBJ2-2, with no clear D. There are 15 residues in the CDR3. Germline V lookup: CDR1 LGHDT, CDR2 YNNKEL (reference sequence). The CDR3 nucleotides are TGTGCCGGCAGCCCAAGGGTGTCGAACACCGGGGAGCTGTTTTTT. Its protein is CAGSPRVSNTGELFF.